One T cell receptor beta chain is described in this entry. This receptor's antigen is unknown. HCMV serostatus was determined by detecting HCMV-specific IgG in serum with a commercial ELISA kit. Ficoll density gradient centrifugation was used to isolate peripheral blood mononuclear cells from blood. These reads were obtained on an Illumina HiSeq 2000. The TCR beta cDNA libraries were made using 5'RACE template switching, a step that added both a universal primer site and unique molecular identifiers. cDNA synthesis was primed from the TCR beta constant segment, followed by two successive PCR amplification steps. The source study handled its data this way. MIGEC was used to demultiplex reads and group reads by UMI, and MiTCR was used to assemble and quantify clonotypes. To exclude erroneous sequences, only TCR cDNA sequences supported by at least two reads were retained. The tcR package was used for downstream repertoire analysis, with clonotypes matched between fractions based on CDR3 nucleotide sequence plus V segment. VDJmatch was used to annotate antigen specificity against VDJdb, with one amino acid substitution allowed in CDR3. After reprocessing by TCRdb, each CDR3 protein sequence is one entry, and no DNA is given. The V and J calls and clone size are TCRdb's, not the authors'. This sample's clone table shows some 340,000 distinct CDR3 sequences. The ten largest clones capture under 6.5% of the sample.

The data are from a study of T cells expressing NK-cell markers (TCRdb year 2020). For the wider study: TCR beta-chain repertoires were profiled in sorted CD3+CD56+NKG2C+, CD3+CD56+NKG2C- and CD3+CD56-NKG2C+ T-cell subsets from roughly eight donors. Seven of the eight sequenced donors were HCMV-seropositive and one was HCMV-seronegative. The eight sequenced donors were randomly selected healthy volunteers, three men and five women. The libraries were sequenced on Illumina HiSeq 2000/2500, MiSeq or NextSeq, producing 2 x 150 bp reads.

Paper-wide results and their limitations: For 6 or 7 donors, the dominant CD3+CD56+NKG2C+ clonotypes were among the top 10 CD8+ clonotypes and accounted for about 1.0-8% of CD8+ T cells. It remained unclear whether the expanded NKG2C-expressing T cell clones were specific for HCMV antigens. Those dominant clonotypes were again the most abundant among CD3+CD56-NKG2C+ cells in a handful of donors, at about 28.3-65%.

Based on the germline V gene, the CDR1 and CDR2 sequences are SGHTA and FQGNSA. The CDR3 contains 15 residues, cysteine and phenylalanine counted. No DNA sequence was recorded. The sample consisted of blood T cells: a sorted CD56 or NKG2C T cell subset, CD4+ or CD8+ T cells, or bulk PBMC T cells (not recorded which). The chain couples TRBV7-2 to TRBJ2-2. The receptor was isolated from a man aged 18-75 years in good health. CDR3 loop: CASSSGRMRTGELFF.